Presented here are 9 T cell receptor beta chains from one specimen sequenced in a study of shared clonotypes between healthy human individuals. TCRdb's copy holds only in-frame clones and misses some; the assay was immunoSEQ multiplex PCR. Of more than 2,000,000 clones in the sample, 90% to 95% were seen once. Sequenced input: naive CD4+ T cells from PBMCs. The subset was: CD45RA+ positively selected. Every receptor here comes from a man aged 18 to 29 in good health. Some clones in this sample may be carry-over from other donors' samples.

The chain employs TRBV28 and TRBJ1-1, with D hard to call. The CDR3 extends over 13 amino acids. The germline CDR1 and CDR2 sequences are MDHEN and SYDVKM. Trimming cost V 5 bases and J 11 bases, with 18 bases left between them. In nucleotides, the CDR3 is TGTGCCAGCAGTCCCTCGGGAACCGTAGGGGCTTTCTTT. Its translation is CASSPSGTVGAFF. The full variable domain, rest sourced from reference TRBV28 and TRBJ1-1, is DVKVTQSSRYLVKRTGEKVFLECVQDMDHENMFWYRQDPGLGLRLIYFSYDVKMKEKGDIPEGYSVSREKKERFSLILESASTNQTSMYLCASSPSGTVGAFFGQGTRLTVV.

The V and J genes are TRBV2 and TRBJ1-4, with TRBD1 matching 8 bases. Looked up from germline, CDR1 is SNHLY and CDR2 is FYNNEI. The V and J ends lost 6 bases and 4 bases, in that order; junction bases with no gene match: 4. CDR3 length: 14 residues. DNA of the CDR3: TGTGCCAGCAGGGACAGGGACTTTAATGAAAAACTGTTTTTT. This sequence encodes CASRDRDFNEKLFF.

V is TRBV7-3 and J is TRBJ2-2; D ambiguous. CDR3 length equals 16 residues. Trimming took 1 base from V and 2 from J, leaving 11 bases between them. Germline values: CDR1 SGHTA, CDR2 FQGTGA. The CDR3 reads CASSLNMGTNTGELFF. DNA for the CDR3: TGTGCCAGCAGCTTAAATATGGGAACTAACACCGGGGAGCTGTTTTTT.

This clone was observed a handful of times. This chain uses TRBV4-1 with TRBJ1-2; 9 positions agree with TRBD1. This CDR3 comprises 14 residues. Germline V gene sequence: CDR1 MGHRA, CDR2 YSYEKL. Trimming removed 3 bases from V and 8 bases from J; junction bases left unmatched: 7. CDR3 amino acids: CASSHKDRGGGYTF. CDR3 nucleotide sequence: TGCGCCAGCAGCCATAAGGACAGGGGTGGCGGCTACACCTTC.

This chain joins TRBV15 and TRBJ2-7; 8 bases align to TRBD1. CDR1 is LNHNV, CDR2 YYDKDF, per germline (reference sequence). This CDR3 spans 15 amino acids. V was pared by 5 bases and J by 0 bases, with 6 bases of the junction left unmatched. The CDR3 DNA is TGTGCCACCAGCCCCCCAGGGGGCCTCTCCTACGAGCAGTACTTC. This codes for CATSPPGGLSYEQYF.

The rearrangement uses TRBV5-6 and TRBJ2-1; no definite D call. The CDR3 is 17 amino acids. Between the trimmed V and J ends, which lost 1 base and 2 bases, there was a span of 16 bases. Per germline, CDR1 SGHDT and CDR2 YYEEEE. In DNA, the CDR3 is TGTGCCAGCAGCTTGTCGATCGTTGCCGGAACCTACAATGAGCAGTTCTTC. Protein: CASSLSIVAGTYNEQFF.

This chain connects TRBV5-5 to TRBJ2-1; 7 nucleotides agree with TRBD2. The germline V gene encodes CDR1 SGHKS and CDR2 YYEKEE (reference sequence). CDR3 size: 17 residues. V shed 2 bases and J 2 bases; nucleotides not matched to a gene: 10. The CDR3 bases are TGTGCCAGCAGCTTAGCAGGGCGGGAGCGGGCCTACAATGAGCAGTTCTTC. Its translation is CASSLAGRERAYNEQFF.

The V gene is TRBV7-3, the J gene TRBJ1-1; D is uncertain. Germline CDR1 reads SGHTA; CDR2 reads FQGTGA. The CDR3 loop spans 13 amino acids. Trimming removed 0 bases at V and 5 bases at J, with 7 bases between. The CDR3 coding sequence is TGTGCCAGCAGCTTAACCCGGAGGACTGAAGCTTTCTTT. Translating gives CASSLTRRTEAFF.

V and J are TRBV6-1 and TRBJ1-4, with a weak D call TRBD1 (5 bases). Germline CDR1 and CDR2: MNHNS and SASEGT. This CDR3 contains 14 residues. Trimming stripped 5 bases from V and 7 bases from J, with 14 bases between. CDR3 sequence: CASSPRQGGEKLFF. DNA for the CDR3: TGTGCCAGCAGTCCCCGGCAGGGAGGTGAAAAACTGTTTTTT.